This TCR beta chain was recorded in a study of T cell changes during pregnancy in multiple sclerosis. Profiled with immunoSEQ multiplex PCR; TCRdb holds only in-frame clones, not every one. The sample lists roughly 65,000 clones, more than 75% occurring once. The CDR3 has 13 residues. Trimming pared 6 bases from V and 8 bases from J, leaving 16 bases between. Germline V gene lookup returns CDR1 LNHDA and CDR2 SQIVND (reference sequence). This receptor was obtained from a female donor in good health, enrolled as a control in a pregnancy study. This rearrangement joins TRBV19 to TRBJ1-2; D gene uncertain. Sequenced here: peripheral blood, sampled in the third trimester of pregnancy. The CDR3, as DNA: TGTGCCAGTAGCCTCCAAAAACTCGGGGGCTACACCTTC. Protein: CASSLQKLGGYTF.